This T cell receptor (beta chain) was recovered during a study of vaccination effects on CD4 cells after COVID-19 (dated by TCRdb to the early 2020s). Regarding the research as a whole: Across the study, the median time from the second dose to post-vaccine sampling was 72 days (range 14 to 241). Cultures from other donors in the study were sequenced with the Oncomine TCR Beta short-read assay on an Illumina iSeq 100. The study compared SARS-CoV-2 spike-specific CD4+ TCR repertoires before and after mRNA vaccination in COVID-19 convalescent patients and infection-naive vaccine recipients. Altogether, 10 COVID-19 convalescent patients and several SARS-CoV-2-naive healthy vaccine recipients made up the full study.

The library was made by the immunoSEQ multiplex PCR assay. DNA from the cultured, isolated CD4+ T cells was subjected to TCR beta CDR3 sequencing. The paper's data handling went like this. Non-productive TCR sequences were discarded, and reads were trimmed to the CDR3 region, with only CDR3s of 7 or more amino acids retained. Antigen-specific clonotypes were identified using the MANAFEST web app by comparison of expansion in peptide wells against reference cultures. To count as positive, a clone had to show expansion at FDR<0.05 compared with the reference and with all other wells, an odds ratio above 5, and a frequency above 0.1% in two replicate wells. Clonotypes significantly expanded in SARS-CoV-2 spike wells and in at least one common cold coronavirus spike condition were defined as cross-reactive. Levenshtein distance calculated with the stringdist R package was used to assess CDR3 similarity, and unrooted trees were constructed with ape in R 3.6.1. What TCRdb holds here is the immuneACCESS table cut down to in-frame rearrangements. Part of the clones is not present; checked against another copy, under half of the missing clones reflect an unresolved V gene, and the others are unexplained. The D gene and trimming were derived from the DNA, and the V and J assignments and clone size from that table. The sample table contains 15,000 or so clones; only one count was recorded for roughly 76% of them. The ten largest clones represent 18% of the sample.

In the ViraFEST assay, PBMC were stimulated with viral peptide pools, and antigen-specific CD4+ T cell clonotypes were then identified by expansion using TCR sequencing. After 10 to 11 days of culture, CD4+ T cells were isolated with the EasySep CD4+ T cell isolation kit. Each participant received two doses of an mRNA SARS-CoV-2 vaccine, either BNT162b2 or mRNA-1273. The absence of prior SARS-CoV-2 infection in healthy vaccine recipients was confirmed by negative nucleocapsid antibodies before and after vaccination. Some 2 million PBMC per well were cultured with about 9.6 ug/ml peptides in IMDM containing about 5% human AB serum, approximately 9.1 IU/ml IL-2 and gentamicin. Half of the culture medium was replaced with fresh IL-2-containing medium on days 3 and 7. Each peptide stimulation condition was cultured in triplicate wells unless otherwise noted. PBMC were separated from whole blood using Ficoll-Paque Plus gradient centrifugation and were then either cryopreserved at -140C or used fresh. The spike proteins of SARS-CoV-2 and of the common cold coronaviruses HCoV-NL63, HCoV-OC43 and HCoV-229E were spanned by overlapping peptide pools. The QIAamp micro DNA kit was used to extract genomic DNA from the cultured CD4+ T cells.

Concerning this clone: Its antigen remains undetermined. Qualities for individual bases were not recorded, and no much larger clone is one base off.

The study at large found these results: The study was limited by a small number of convalescent patients and lacked early post-infection timepoints. In healthy vaccine recipients, vaccine-induced clones were almost all SARS-CoV-2 mono-reactive, with only 1 of 255 being cross-reactive with common cold coronaviruses. At late post-vaccination timepoints, both infection-induced and vaccine-induced clones showed marked clonal contraction, consistent with waning T cell responses.

The CDR3 measures 17 amino acids from cysteine to phenylalanine. CDR3 DNA is the only sequence kept; it has 51 bases, read in frame from the first base. From the germline V gene (reference sequence), CDR1 is SGHKS and CDR2 is YYEKEE. V lost 5 bases and J lost 4 bases, and the count of bases not matched to a germline gene is 11. This TCR came from a human donor who received a COVID-19 vaccine. The material was CD4+ T cells from PBMCs cultured with HCoV-NL63 spike peptides, obtained after COVID-19 vaccination. This specimen's cell subset or site label, per the study, means: HCoV-NL63 spike overlapping peptide pool stimulation. Recombination connected TRBV5-5 to TRBJ1-5; 11 bases in the junction line up with TRBD1. The CDR3 region has the sequence CASRKRVGDRGNQPQHF. The base sequence is TGTGCCAGCAGGAAACGGGTGGGGGACAGGGGGAATCAGCCCCAGCATTTT.